The next 27 T cell receptor beta chains were all read from a single sample in a study of molecular identifiers for immune sequencing clone quantification. TCRdb reanalysed the PCR reads using MiXCR and keeps one entry per CDR3 protein. The sample consists of approximately 97,000 distinct CDR3 sequences, under 40% of them appearing once. Material for sequencing was naive CD8+ T cells from blood, with Jurkat cell RNA spiked in. As for subset: FACS-sorted CD8+CD4-CCR7+CD45RA+ naive T cells. These receptors were obtained from a human donor in good health. Some libraries in this study had Jurkat cell RNA spiked in.

This clonotype was found a few times. The chain is built from TRBV7-9 and TRBJ2-5; TRBD2 matches at 13 bases. CDR1 is SEHNR and CDR2 is FQNEAQ in the germline V gene (reference sequence). The CDR3 length is 16 residues. V shed 5 bases, J shed 3 bases, and the junction held 6 bases outside the gene matches. The CDR3, as DNA: TGTGCCAGCAGCCCGACTAGCGGGAGGTCTAAAGAGACCCAGTACTTC. Its protein product is CASSPTSGRSKETQYF.

The rearrangement links TRBV13 to TRBJ2-5; 11 bases are a match to TRBD2. This CDR3 region has 16 residues. V gave up 0 bases and J gave up 9 bases; unmatched junction bases: 9. Germline V gene lookup returns CDR1 PRHDT and CDR2 FYEKMQ (reference sequence). The CDR3 nucleotides are TGTGCCAGCAGCTTAGGCACTAGCGGGAGAGCGGAGGCCCAGTACTTC. Amino acids: CASSLGTSGRAEAQYF.

The table lists this clonotype with a few counts. This chain uses TRBV19 with TRBJ1-5; D unclear. CDR3 length: 12 residues. The V and J ends lost 6 bases and 7 bases respectively, with 10 bases between them. CDR1 LNHDA and CDR2 SQIVND come from the germline V gene (reference sequence). The CDR3 spells CASRAGYQPQHF. In nucleotides, the CDR3 is TGTGCCAGTAGGGCAGGTTACCAGCCCCAGCATTTT. The complete variable domain, with remaining parts taken from reference TRBV19 and TRBJ1-5, reads DGGITQSPKYLFRKEGQNVTLSCEQNLNHDAMYWYRQDPGQGLRLIYYSQIVNDFQKGDIAEGYSVSREKKESFPLTVTSAQKNPTAFYLCASRAGYQPQHFGDGTRLSIL.

This chain links TRBV7-3 with TRBJ2-7; 7 bases line up with TRBD2. CDR3 length: 15 amino acids. Germline V gene data show CDR1 as SGHTA and CDR2 as FQGTGA. Unmatched junction bases numbered 13, after V lost 5 bases and J lost 6 bases. This chain's CDR3 is CASSHDGRIPGEQYF. CDR3 coding DNA: TGTGCCAGCAGCCACGACGGGAGGATTCCTGGCGAGCAGTACTTC.

Concerning this clonotype: No conserved phenylalanine or tryptophan ends this CDR3, so it is likely a read error. The gene calls are TRBV27 and TRBJ2-7, with D tentatively TRBD2 (6 bases). The CDR3 spans 13 residues. Germline V gene lookup returns CDR1 MNHEY and CDR2 SMNVEV (reference sequence). Trimming took 10 bases from V and 2 from J, leaving 15 bases between them. CDR3 in amino acids: CATTGTRPYEQYI. CDR3 DNA sequence: TGTGCCACCACCGGGACTCGGCCCTACGAGCAGTACATC.

The rearrangement links TRBV24-1 to TRBJ2-1; the D gene is possibly TRBD2 (5 bases). CDR1 KGHDR and CDR2 SFDVKD come from the germline V gene. V lost 5 bases, J lost 4 bases, and 8 bases lay in between. This CDR3 is 13 amino acids long. This chain's CDR3 is CATSGGQYNEQFF. CDR3 bases: TGTGCCACCAGTGGCGGGCAGTACAATGAGCAGTTCTTC.

This clonotype was seen a handful of times. The J gene is TRBJ2-2, the V gene TRBV20-1; D gene unclear. With 6 bases removed from V and 5 bases from J, the gap between germline ends came to 16 bases. This CDR3 region has 14 residues. Germline loops: CDR1 DFQATT, CDR2 SNEGSKA (reference sequence). The DNA of the CDR3 is TGCAGTGCCCCAGTTGTGATAGGTACCGGGGAGCTGTTTTTT. This encodes CSAPVVIGTGELFF.

This clonotype was detected many times. The rearrangement links TRBV23-1 to TRBJ2-5; tentatively, D is TRBD1 or TRBD2 (5 bases each). TRBV23-1 is recorded as an ORF, its role being uncertain. CDR3 length: 16 residues. The V gene lost 0 bases and the J gene lost 1 base, with 12 bases spanning the gap. The DNA for the CDR3 is TGCGCCAGCAGTCAATCGAGGGACGGACCCCAAGAGACCCAGTACTTC. Translated, it gives CASSQSRDGPQETQYF.

This clonotype was seen a handful of times. The J gene is TRBJ2-7, the V gene TRBV12-3 or TRBV12-4; 8 bases align to TRBD2. This CDR3 contains 16 residues. V shed 1 base, J shed 2 bases, and the junction held 7 bases outside the gene matches. The CDR3 nucleotides read TGTGCCAGCAGTTTAGGGTACGGGGGGGCAGCCTACGAGCAGTACTTC. It yields the protein CASSLGYGGAAYEQYF.

On this clonotype itself: No conserved phenylalanine or tryptophan ends this CDR3, so it is likely a read error. This chain connects TRBV28 to TRBJ1-3, with D possibly matching TRBD1 (5 bases). The CDR3 sequence is 14 residues long. Deletions cut 7 bases from V and 0 bases from J, with 10 bases between. Germline V CDR1 and CDR2: MDHEN, SYDVKM. The CDR3 DNA reads TGTGCCAGCAAGGGCAGGGACTCTGGAAACACCATATATTCT. Translating gives CASKGRDSGNTIYS.

Notes on this clonotype: An end of the junction differs from the germline gene, which may be a read error. The genes are TRBV14 and TRBJ2-3, with a possible D match to TRBD2 (5 bases). From germline, CDR1 is SGHDN and CDR2 FVKESK. The CDR3 loop spans 16 amino acids. CDR3 coding DNA: TGTGCCAGCAGCCAAGAAGGAATAGCGTGTACAGCTACGCAGTATTTT. This codes for CASSQEGIACTATQYF.

This clonotype was observed a few times. This rearrangement joins TRBV27 to TRBJ1-4; tentatively, D is TRBD1 (6 bases). The V and J ends lost 5 bases and 8 bases respectively, with 9 bases between them. CDR1 is MNHEY, CDR2 SMNVEV, per germline (reference sequence). The CDR3 contains 12 residues. The CDR3 reads CASSLTGEKLFF. The CDR3 coding sequence is TGTGCCAGCAGTCTAACAGGGGAAAAACTGTTTTTT. The variable domain in full, completed from reference TRBV27 and TRBJ1-4, reads EAQVTQNPRYLITVTGKKLTVTCSQNMNHEYMSWYRQDPGLGLRQIYYSMNVEVTDKGDVPEGYKVSRKEKRNFPLILESPSPNQTSLYFCASSLTGEKLFFGSGTQLSVL.

This clonotype was observed a few times. The chain links TRBV7-9 to TRBJ1-1; 7 nucleotides agree with TRBD1. Germline V gene sequence: CDR1 SEHNR, CDR2 FQNEAQ (reference sequence). The ends lost 4 bases at V and 6 bases at J; junction bases unmatched: 8. The CDR3 contains 14 residues. The CDR3 nucleotides read TGTGCCAGCAGCTACCAGGACAGGCGCCCTGAAGCTTTCTTT. Its protein is CASSYQDRRPEAFF.

There are many counts of this clonotype. The chain joins TRBV7-6 to TRBJ2-7, with 9 bases lining up with TRBD1. Germline V lookup: CDR1 SGHVS, CDR2 FNYEAQ. With V trimmed by 7 bases and J by 6 bases, 7 bases remained unmatched. The CDR3 is 13 residues long. CDR3 region: CASTPHRGREQYF. The CDR3 DNA sequence: TGTGCCAGCACCCCGCACAGGGGGCGCGAGCAGTACTTC.

The V gene is TRBV9, the J gene TRBJ2-7; perhaps TRBD1 as D (5 bases). The germline V and J ends were trimmed by 5 bases and 4 bases, with 16 bases remaining between them. The CDR3 spans 14 residues. In germline, CDR1 is SGDLS, CDR2 YYNGEE. The CDR3, as DNA: TGTGCCAGCAGTATCGATCCGTCAGGGTACGAGCAGTACTTC. It is translated as CASSIDPSGYEQYF. Combining the CDR3 with reference TRBV9 and TRBJ2-7 gives the whole variable domain DSGVTQTPKHLITATGQRVTLRCSPRSGDLSVYWYQQSLDQGLQFLIQYYNGEERAKGNILERFSAQQFPDLHSELNLSSLELGDSALYFCASSIDPSGYEQYFGPGTRLTVT.

CDR3 loop: CASSKGRTNEKLFF. CDR3 DNA sequence: TGCGCCAGCAGTAAGGGGAGGACTAATGAAAAACTGTTTTTT. The V and J genes are TRBV5-1 and TRBJ1-4, with TRBD1 as a possible D gene (5 bases). Trimming removed 5 bases at V and 2 bases at J, with 10 bases between. The CDR3 totals 14 residues. CDR1 is SGHRS and CDR2 is YFSETQ in the germline V gene.

About this clonotype: The germline gene is not matched at one end of the junction; a read error may be the cause. The V call is TRBV6-2 or TRBV6-3, the J call TRBJ2-7; 10 bases align to TRBD1. Germline values: CDR1 MNHEY, CDR2 SVGEGT. The CDR3 loop spans 13 amino acids. CDR3 loop: CAGRTGGTYEQYF. The CDR3 DNA reads TGTGCCGGCAGGACAGGGGGTACCTACGAGCAGTACTTC.

Details on this clonotype: A much larger clone sits a single nucleotide away, making a read error possible. The CDR3: CSVEGEAAKNIQYF. The CDR3 DNA reads TGCAGCGTTGAGGGAGAGGCAGCCAAAAACATTCAGTACTTC. The chain recombines TRBV29-1 with TRBJ2-4; D perhaps matches TRBD2 (5 bases). Germline V gives CDR1 SQVTM, CDR2 ANQGSEA. The CDR3 has 14 residues. The ends were cut back, 3 bases at V and 0 bases at J, with 9 bases in the middle.

Regarding this clonotype: A much larger clone differs by one base, so this may be a read error. The chain recombines TRBV3-1 with TRBJ2-5; D ambiguous. The CDR3 has 15 residues. CDR1 LGHDT and CDR2 YNNKEL come from the germline V gene (reference sequence). The V and J ends lost 1 base and 5 bases respectively, with 14 bases between them. CDR3 residues: CASSQGLNNAETQYF. CDR3 coding DNA: TGTGCCAGCAGCCAAGGTCTCAATAACGCGGAGACCCAGTACTTC.

As to this clonotype: A much more abundant neighbour one base away suggests this may be a read error. The chain carries TRBV7-6 and TRBJ2-4; TRBD1 might be the D (6 bases). Trimming left V 8 bases short and J 4 bases short, with 12 bases between. This CDR3 spans 13 amino acids. Germline V lookup: CDR1 SGHVS, CDR2 FNYEAQ. Written as DNA, the CDR3 is TGTGCCAGCGTCCTGGACAGTAAAAACATTCAGTACTTC. This translates into CASVLDSKNIQYF. The full variable domain, its missing parts supplied by reference TRBV7-6 and TRBJ2-4, is GAGVSQSPRYKVTKRGQDVALRCDPISGHVSLYWYRQALGQGPEFLTYFNYEAQQDKSGLPNDRFSAERPEGSISTLTIQRTEQRDSAMYRCASVLDSKNIQYFGAGTRLSVL.

Note on this clonotype: A much larger clone lies a single base off, so this may be a read error. The CDR3 loop reads CASSVCGSGKAGEQFF. As DNA, the CDR3 is TGCGCCAGCAGCGTATGCGGGAGCGGGAAGGCAGGCGAGCAGTTCTTC. This chain links TRBV4-3 with TRBJ2-1; TRBD2 matches 7 bases. Germline CDR1 reads LGHNA; CDR2 reads YSLEER. The V segment lost 5 bases and the J segment 10 bases; nucleotides outside the gene matches: 17. This CDR3 spans 16 amino acids.

CDR3 loop: CASSKSHSPNGYTF. The CDR3, as DNA: TGTGCCAGCAGTAAATCACACTCTCCCAATGGCTACACCTTC. The rearrangement uses TRBV28 and TRBJ1-2; unclear D gene. CDR3 length: 14 residues. Per germline, CDR1 MDHEN and CDR2 SYDVKM. Trimming removed 5 bases from V and 6 bases from J, with 16 bases in between.

At least ten counts were recorded for this clonotype. The chain employs TRBV29-1 and TRBJ2-5; unclear D gene. The V gene lost 7 bases and the J gene lost 5 bases, with 11 bases spanning the gap. The CDR3 contains 11 residues. CDR1 SQVTM and CDR2 ANQGSEA come from the germline V gene. The DNA for the CDR3 is TGCAGCGCCATGGTGCCCGAGACCCAGTACTTC. This gives the protein CSAMVPETQYF.

Worth noting for this clonotype: One end of the junction varies from germline; a read error may be responsible. J is TRBJ1-1 and V is TRBV7-9; 8 bases are shared with TRBD1. This CDR3 comprises 16 residues. CDR1 and CDR2 (germline): SEHNR, FQNEAQ (reference sequence). CDR3 sequence: CASSFFPSRGQVEALF. CDR3 nucleotides: TGTGCCAGCAGCTTTTTTCCGTCCAGGGGGCAGGTTGAAGCTCTCTTT.

The sample holds one count of this clonotype. V and J are TRBV19 and TRBJ2-7; possible D gene TRBD2, 6 bases. CDR3 length: 9 amino acids. V was pared by 9 bases and J by 12 bases, with 12 bases between. Per germline, CDR1 LNHDA and CDR2 SQIVND (reference sequence). The CDR3 here is CASPRRGYF. The CDR3, as DNA: TGTGCCAGCCCCCGGAGGGGGTACTTC.

Of note for this clonotype: This clone may be a read error of a much larger clone one base away. The CDR3 protein is CASSFGDAAFF. The CDR3 nucleotides read TGTGCCAGCAGCTTTGGGGATGCCGCTTTCTTT. V gene TRBV7-9 combines with J gene TRBJ1-1; D gene unclear. The CDR3 is 11 residues long. CDR1 is SEHNR and CDR2 is FQNEAQ in the germline V gene (reference sequence). Trimming left V 3 bases short and J 11 bases short, with 10 bases between.

In this sample, this clonotype turned up a few times. V gene TRBV20-1 combines with J gene TRBJ1-2, with D possibly being TRBD1 (5 bases). This CDR3 has 14 amino acids. Germline-derived CDR1 and CDR2 are DFQATT and SNEGSKA (reference sequence). Trimming pared 1 base from V and 2 bases from J, leaving 11 bases between. CDR3 in DNA: TGCAGTGCTAGAGGCCGGGACTCCAACTATGGCTACACCTTC. Residues: CSARGRDSNYGYTF.